This TCR beta chain emerged from a study of shared clonotypes between healthy human individuals. General study findings and limits: Enrolling few donors narrowed the genetic and exposure-history diversity that was represented.

It was across several immunoSEQ plates that each subset's genomic DNA was evenly split. Using immunoSEQ multiplex PCR, the repertoire was profiled, and TCRdb retains in-frame clones only, with some absent. In the table there are 450,000 to 600,000 clones, 70% to 80% of which are singletons. Donors were Caucasian adults residing in Nashville, Tennessee, USA. V was pared by 6 bases and J by 6 bases, with 18 bases between. CDR1 is MNHEY and CDR2 is SMNVEV in the germline V gene (reference sequence). The CDR3 spans 14 residues. Concerning this clone itself: What it binds is not known.

The sequence derives from a woman in her 40s in good health. Some clones in this sample may be carry-over from other donors' samples. Sequenced sample: PBMCs. This chain joins TRBV27 and TRBJ2-7, with D perhaps TRBD1 or TRBD2 (5 bases each). The CDR3 reads CASRLKGFGAEQYF. CDR3 bases: TGTGCCAGCAGGTTAAAAGGCTTCGGGGCCGAGCAGTACTTC.